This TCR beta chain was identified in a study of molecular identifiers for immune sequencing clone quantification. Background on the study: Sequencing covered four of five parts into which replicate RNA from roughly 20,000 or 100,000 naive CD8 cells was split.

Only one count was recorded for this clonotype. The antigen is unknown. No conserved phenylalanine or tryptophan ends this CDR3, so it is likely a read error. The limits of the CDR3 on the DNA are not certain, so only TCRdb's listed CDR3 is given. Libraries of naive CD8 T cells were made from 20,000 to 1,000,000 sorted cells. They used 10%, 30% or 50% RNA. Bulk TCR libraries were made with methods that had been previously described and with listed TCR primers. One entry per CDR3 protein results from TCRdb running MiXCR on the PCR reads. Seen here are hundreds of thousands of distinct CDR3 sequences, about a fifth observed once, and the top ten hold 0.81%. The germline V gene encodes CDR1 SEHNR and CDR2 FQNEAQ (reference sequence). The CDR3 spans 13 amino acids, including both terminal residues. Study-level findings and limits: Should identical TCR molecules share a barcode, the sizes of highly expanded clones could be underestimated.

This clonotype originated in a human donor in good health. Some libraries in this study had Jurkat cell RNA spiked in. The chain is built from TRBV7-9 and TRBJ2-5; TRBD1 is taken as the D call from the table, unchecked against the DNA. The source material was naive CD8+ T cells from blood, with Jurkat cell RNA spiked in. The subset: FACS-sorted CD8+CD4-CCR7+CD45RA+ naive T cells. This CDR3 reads CASTRDGQETRYS.